The 25 T cell receptor beta chains given below trace back to one sample, sequenced in a study of T cells in tuberculosis. Generated by immunoSEQ multiplex PCR, the TCRdb table keeps only in-frame clones and is missing some. This table holds some 10,000 clones, approximately 94% found once. Specimen: PBMCs. The receptor source for this set is an adult with tuberculosis.

The genes are TRBV15 and TRBJ1-1; 9 positions agree with TRBD1. CDR1 LNHNV and CDR2 YYDKDF come from the germline V gene (reference sequence). V trimming: 0 bases; J trimming: 1 base; junction bases outside the gene matches: 3. The CDR3 contains 16 residues. The CDR3 DNA sequence: TGTGCCACCAGCAGAGACTGGGGACAGGGGAACACTGAAGCTTTCTTT. It specifies CATSRDWGQGNTEAFF.

The rearrangement links TRBV30 to TRBJ2-5; perhaps TRBD2 as D (5 bases). This CDR3 contains 16 residues. Trimming removed 3 bases from V and 5 bases from J, with 22 bases in between. The germline V gene encodes CDR1 GTSNPN and CDR2 SVGIG (reference sequence). CDR3 amino acids: CAWRDSVRANYETQYF. As DNA, the CDR3 is TGTGCCTGGAGGGATAGCGTTAGGGCCAACTACGAGACCCAGTACTTC.

This clone was detected a few times. The J gene is TRBJ1-2, the V gene TRBV5-1, with a weak D call TRBD1 (5 bases). Germline loops: CDR1 SGHRS, CDR2 YFSETQ. Trimming took off 5 bases at V and 2 bases at J, with 13 bases between the two ends. The CDR3 consists of 14 residues. The CDR3 protein is CASRSEGNNYGYTF. CDR3 coding DNA: TGCGCCAGCAGATCGGAGGGGAACAACTATGGCTACACCTTC.

The chain employs TRBV6-1 and TRBJ2-7, with 9 bases that match TRBD1. CDR1 and CDR2 (germline): MNHNS, SASEGT. V lost 4 bases, J lost 2 bases, and 9 bases stayed unmatched. The CDR3 length is 16 residues. CDR3 protein: CASSAPSGTGTYEQYF. CDR3 coding DNA: TGTGCCAGCAGTGCCCCCTCCGGGACAGGGACCTACGAGCAGTACTTC.

The rearrangement links TRBV2 to TRBJ2-2; D unresolved. Trimming left V 9 bases short and J 4 bases short, with 12 bases between. CDR3 length: 13 residues. Germline V gene lookup returns CDR1 SNHLY and CDR2 FYNNEI. This CDR3 is CARTISRTGELFF. The CDR3 nucleotides are TGTGCCAGGACAATCTCACGCACCGGGGAGCTGTTTTTT. Using reference TRBV2 and TRBJ2-2 for the parts outside the CDR3, the full variable domain is EPEVTQTPSHQVTQMGQEVILRCVPISNHLYFYWYRQILGQKVEFLVSFYNNEISEKSEIFDDQFSVERPDGSNFTLKIRSTKLEDSAMYFCARTISRTGELFFGEGSRLTVL.

The rearrangement joins TRBV2 to TRBJ1-4; D is ambiguous. V gave up 3 bases and J gave up 12 bases, with 14 bases separating them. CDR1 and CDR2 from the germline V gene are SNHLY and FYNNEI. CDR3 length: 13 residues. The CDR3 is CASSELRVMELFF. CDR3 sequence (DNA): TGTGCCAGCAGTGAGTTGAGGGTGATGGAACTGTTTTTT.

This clone was counted between two and nine times. The V gene is TRBV7-3, the J gene TRBJ2-7, with D maybe TRBD2 (5 bases). The CDR3 loop spans 14 amino acids. Trimming removed 5 bases from V and 6 bases from J, with 17 bases in between. CDR1 SGHTA and CDR2 FQGTGA come from the germline V gene. CDR3 region: CASSLTSASGEQYF. The CDR3 nucleotides are TGTGCCAGCAGCCTCACTAGTGCCTCCGGCGAGCAGTACTTC.

The chain has TRBV29-1 and TRBJ2-3; TRBD2 matches 7 bases. Germline V gene lookup returns CDR1 SQVTM and CDR2 ANQGSEA. The trim removed 7 bases at V and 5 bases at J, leaving 9 bases unmatched. CDR3 size: 13 residues. The CDR3 DNA follows: TGCAGCGGAAGGGGAGGGAGGGTAGATACGCAGTATTTT. Its protein product is CSGRGGRVDTQYF.

The chain recombines TRBV4-1 with TRBJ1-1; 8 bases map to TRBD1. Unmatched junction bases numbered 9, after V lost 5 bases and J lost 7 bases. This CDR3 has 14 residues. Per germline, CDR1 MGHRA and CDR2 YSYEKL. CDR3 in DNA: TGCGCCAGCAGCTCTCGCAGGGGGCTGGATGAAGCTTTCTTT. Translating gives CASSSRRGLDEAFF.

This chain connects TRBV9 to TRBJ2-3, with 7 nucleotides matching TRBD2. The CDR3 extends over 15 amino acids. J gave up 2 bases and V 2 bases, and 5 bases lay outside the gene matches. Germline V gene lookup returns CDR1 SGDLS and CDR2 YYNGEE. CDR3 sequence: CASSVASGHTDTQYF. Here the CDR3 DNA reads TGTGCCAGCAGCGTTGCTAGCGGACACACAGATACGCAGTATTTT. Full variable domain (outside the CDR3, taken from reference TRBV9 and TRBJ2-3): DSGVTQTPKHLITATGQRVTLRCSPRSGDLSVYWYQQSLDQGLQFLIQYYNGEERAKGNILERFSAQQFPDLHSELNLSSLELGDSALYFCASSVASGHTDTQYFGPGTRLTVL.

The chain's CDR3 is CASSDSYSNQPQHF. For the CDR3, the DNA is TGTGCCAGCAGCGACAGCTATAGCAATCAGCCCCAGCATTTT. V and J are TRBV2 and TRBJ1-5; tentatively, D is TRBD1 (5 bases). This CDR3 comprises 14 residues. Deletions cut 6 bases from V and 0 bases from J, with 9 bases between. Germline CDR1 and CDR2: SNHLY and FYNNEI.

This clone came up once. The chain is built from TRBV11-2 and TRBJ2-3; 7 bases line up with TRBD2. Germline V CDR1 and CDR2: SGHAT, FQNNGV. V dropped 1 base and J dropped 4; count of bases not matched to a gene: 11. The CDR3 is made up of 17 amino acids. The CDR3 region has the DNA TGTGCCAGCAGCTTAGGTCCTAGGAGCGGGGCCCCAGATACGCAGTATTTT. Protein sequence: CASSLGPRSGAPDTQYF.

J is TRBJ2-5 and V is TRBV7-9; 7 positions agree with TRBD1. The CDR3 loop spans 16 amino acids. Germline CDR1 SEHNR, CDR2 FQNEAQ (reference sequence). The junction had 10 bases not matched to a gene; V was cut back by 0 bases and J by 6 bases. The CDR3 protein is CASSLANRGMRKTQYF. CDR3 bases: TGTGCCAGCAGCTTAGCCAACAGGGGTATGAGAAAGACCCAGTACTTC.

The rearrangement joins TRBV2 to TRBJ1-5; D ambiguous. V was clipped by 3 bases and J by 6 bases, with 15 bases between them. Germline CDR1 is SNHLY and CDR2 is FYNNEI. The CDR3 is made up of 15 amino acids. The CDR3 nucleotides read TGTGCCAGCAGTGAGTCGCCGGCGGGAGGTCAGCCCCAGCATTTT. Translation: CASSESPAGGQPQHF.

The chain is built from TRBV6-6 and TRBJ2-7; 11 bases are a match to TRBD2. V was clipped by 5 bases and J by 7 bases; unmatched bases: 10. The germline V gene has CDR1 MNHNY and CDR2 SVGAGI (reference sequence). The CDR3 contains 15 residues. The CDR3 DNA follows: TGTGCCAGCAGTAGTGGACTAGCGGGCTCTGGGGAGCAGTACTTC. Translating it yields CASSSGLAGSGEQYF.

This clone was counted a single time. The rearrangement links TRBV7-2 to TRBJ1-5; weak D call: TRBD1 (5 bases). Trimming left V 1 base short and J 3 bases short, with 13 bases between. The CDR3 is 16 amino acids. CDR1 and CDR2 (germline): SGHTA, FQGNSA. CDR3 bases: TGTGCCAGCAGCTTAGAGGGACCGGGAGCCAATCAGCCCCAGCATTTT. Translated, it gives CASSLEGPGANQPQHF.

This chain connects TRBV4-1 to TRBJ2-2, with D maybe TRBD1 (5 bases). Germline loops: CDR1 MGHRA, CDR2 YSYEKL. Trimming removed 3 bases at V and 7 bases at J, with 12 bases between. The CDR3 sequence is 14 residues long. Here the CDR3 reads CASSHPLRGGELFF. CDR3 coding DNA: TGCGCCAGCAGCCACCCATTAAGGGGCGGGGAGCTGTTTTTT.

The chain joins TRBV6-5 to TRBJ1-1, with 10 bases matching TRBD1. CDR1 MNHEY and CDR2 SVGAGI come from the germline V gene. V was clipped by 7 bases and J by 6 bases; unmatched bases: 5. There are 13 residues in the CDR3. CDR3 nucleotide sequence: TGTGCCAGCAATAGGGACAGGGGCTCTGAAGCTTTCTTT. Translation gives CASNRDRGSEAFF.

The rearrangement uses TRBV5-1 and TRBJ1-1; tentatively, D is TRBD1 (5 bases). The CDR3 has 13 residues. Trimming pared 4 bases from V and 4 bases from J, leaving 11 bases between. Germline V gives CDR1 SGHRS, CDR2 YFSETQ. CDR3 in amino acids: CASSLDSPTEAFF. The DNA of the CDR3 is TGCGCCAGCAGCCTAGACAGCCCCACTGAAGCTTTCTTT. Filled out from reference TRBV5-1 and TRBJ1-1, the complete variable domain reads KAGVTQTPRYLIKTRGQQVTLSCSPISGHRSVSWYQQTPGQGLQFLFEYFSETQRNKGNFPGRFSGRQFSNSRSEMNVSTLELGDSALYLCASSLDSPTEAFFGQGTRLTVV.

V gene TRBV7-6 combines with J gene TRBJ2-1, with D possibly matching TRBD1 (5 bases). V lost 1 base and J lost 7, with 8 bases in between. Germline CDR1 SGHVS, CDR2 FNYEAQ. The CDR3 runs 13 residues. As DNA, the CDR3 is TGTGCCAGCAGCTTAGGGACACCGAATGAGCAGTTCTTC. As protein: CASSLGTPNEQFF.

This rearrangement joins TRBV6-5 to TRBJ2-7; 7 bases line up with TRBD2. The CDR3 sequence is 13 residues long. Germline assignment: CDR1 MNHEY and CDR2 SVGAGI. V dropped 6 bases and J dropped 3; count of bases not matched to a gene: 5. DNA of the CDR3: TGTGCCAGCAGCCAGCGGGGCGGCTACGAGCAGTACTTC. It specifies CASSQRGGYEQYF.

The V and J genes are TRBV29-1 and TRBJ2-5, with D maybe TRBD2 (5 bases). V was shortened by 5 bases and J by 5 bases, with 12 bases between the two germline ends. The CDR3 is 12 residues long. Germline V gene data show CDR1 as SQVTM and CDR2 as ANQGSEA. CDR3 sequence reads: CSVRTAGETQYF. CDR3 sequence (DNA): TGCAGCGTTAGGACTGCGGGTGAGACCCAGTACTTC.

The chain links TRBV10-2 to TRBJ2-5; 9 bases align to TRBD1. The CDR3 runs to 15 residues. Germline V gene data show CDR1 as WSHSY and CDR2 as SAAADI. V trimming: 4 bases; J trimming: 3 bases; junction bases outside the gene matches: 6. CDR3 nucleotide sequence: TGCGCCAGCAGTGGGTGGGACAGGGACGAAGAGACCCAGTACTTC. This sequence encodes CASSGWDRDEETQYF.

The rearrangement links TRBV7-8 to TRBJ2-1, with 10 bases that match TRBD2. Germline V gene data show CDR1 as SGHVS and CDR2 as FQNEAQ. The CDR3 is made up of 15 amino acids. J was trimmed by 7 bases and V by 7 bases; bases with no gene match: 10. The CDR3 DNA is TGTGCCAGCATCAGGATAGCGGGGGGTATTAATGAGCAGTTCTTC. Protein sequence: CASIRIAGGINEQFF.

The chain employs TRBV6-5 and TRBJ2-1; 7 bases fit TRBD2. V trimming: 7 bases; J trimming: 5 bases; junction bases outside the gene matches: 11. Germline CDR1 MNHEY, CDR2 SVGAGI. The CDR3 is made up of 15 amino acids. CDR3: CASKGLGSGNNEQFF. Here the CDR3 DNA reads TGTGCCAGCAAGGGCTTAGGGAGCGGGAACAATGAGCAGTTCTTC.